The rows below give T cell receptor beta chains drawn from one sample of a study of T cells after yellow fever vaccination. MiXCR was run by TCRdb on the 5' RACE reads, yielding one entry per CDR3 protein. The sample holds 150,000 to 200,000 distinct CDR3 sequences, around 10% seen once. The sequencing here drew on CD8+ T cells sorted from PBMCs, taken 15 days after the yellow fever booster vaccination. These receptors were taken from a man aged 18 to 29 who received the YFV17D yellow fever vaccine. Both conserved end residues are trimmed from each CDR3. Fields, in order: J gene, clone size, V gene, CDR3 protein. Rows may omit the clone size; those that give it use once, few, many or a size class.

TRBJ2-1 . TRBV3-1 ASNRALRGEQF
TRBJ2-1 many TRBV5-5 ASSLILGNEQF
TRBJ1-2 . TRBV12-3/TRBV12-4 ASSQSGAWGYT
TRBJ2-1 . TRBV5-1 ASSLGDRGPEQF
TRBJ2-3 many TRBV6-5 ASSSIEYTQY
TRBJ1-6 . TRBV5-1 ASSPKTGLLSGNSPLH
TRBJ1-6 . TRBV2 ASKGQGGGSPLH
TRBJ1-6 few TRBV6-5 ASGNTGGSPLH
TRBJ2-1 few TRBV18 ASSPEGGNEQF
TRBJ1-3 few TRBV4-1 ASSRDRGSGNTIY
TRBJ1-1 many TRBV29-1 SGLGGNTEAF
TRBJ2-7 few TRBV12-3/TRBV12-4 ASSNSGINSYEQY
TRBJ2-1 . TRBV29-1 SVVGTSGTDEQF
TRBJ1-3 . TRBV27 ASSSWSSGNTIY
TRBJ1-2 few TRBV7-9 ASSGSLWGDSSLST
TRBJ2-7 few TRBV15 ATSRDGREQY
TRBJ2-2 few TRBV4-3 ASSQESGGPTGELF
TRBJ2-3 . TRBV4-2 ASSPAGTFTDTQY
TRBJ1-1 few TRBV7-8 ASSPRRMRMNTEAF
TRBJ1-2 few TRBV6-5 ASSYSGTEPNYGYT
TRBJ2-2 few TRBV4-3 ASSPTVENTGELF
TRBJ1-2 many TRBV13 ASSLDYGYT
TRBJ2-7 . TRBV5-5 ASSLTGFYEQY
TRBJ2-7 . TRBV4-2 ASSPTSGGNEQY
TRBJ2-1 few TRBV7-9 ASSPHRSGLNNEQF
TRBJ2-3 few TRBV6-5 ASSYRKADTQY
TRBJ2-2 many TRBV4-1 ASSLARTFNRELF
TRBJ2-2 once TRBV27 ASSIIQGSTGELF
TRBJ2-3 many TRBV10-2 ASESGGTQY
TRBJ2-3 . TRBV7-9 ASSFPSGGTHTDTQY
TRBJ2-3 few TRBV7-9 VSSLEGTDTQY
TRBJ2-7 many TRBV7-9 ASSGGTGDALYEQY